The entry below describes one T cell receptor (beta chain). The antigen remains undetermined. These data come from a study of shared clonotypes between healthy human individuals. Overall study results and limits: Investigators collected only blood, and repertoires in tissues likely differ. Memory subsets generally showed lower estimated richness than naive subsets.

This was a deep-level run. Using immunoSEQ multiplex PCR, the repertoire was profiled, and TCRdb retains in-frame clones only, with some absent. The repertoire includes 1,500,000 or so clones, 98% to 99% of them detected once, and roughly 0.35% sits in the top ten. In germline, CDR1 is SGHTA, CDR2 FQGTGA. This CDR3 has 15 residues. V lost 6 bases and J lost 0, with 13 bases in between. The rearrangement joins TRBV7-3 to TRBJ2-3; a weak D match, TRBD1 (6 bases). The specimen was naive CD4+ T cells sorted from blood. Subset: CD45RA+ positively selected. This sequence originates from a man younger than 45 in good health. The DNA for the CDR3 is TGTGCCAGCAGTTTACAGGGTTATAGCACAGATACGCAGTATTTT. Its protein is CASSLQGYSTDTQYF.